A selection of T cell receptor beta chains follows, all from one sample in a study of cytomegalovirus exposure and HLA in healthy donors. Using immunoSEQ multiplex PCR, the repertoire was profiled, and TCRdb retains in-frame clones only, with some absent. The data show more than 90,000 clones, approximately 83% seen once. The specimen was PBMCs. The receptor source for this set is a man aged 50 to 60 in good health and CMV-seronegative. CDR3s include the opening cysteine and the closing phenylalanine or tryptophan. A D gene is named only where the DNA matches it firmly. Clone sizes are given selectively: once, few, many, or a class where the clone is expanded.

j_call d_call v_call clone_size cdr3_nt cdr3_aa
TRBJ1-1 NA TRBV5-4 NA TGTGCCAGCAGCTCCCGGAAGAGAGGGAACACTGAAGCTTTCTTT CASSSRKRGNTEAFF
TRBJ2-7 NA TRBV27 NA TGTGCCAGCAGTTTCTACCCCAGGGAGGCCTTCTACGAGCAGTACTTC CASSFYPREAFYEQYF
TRBJ1-2 NA TRBV4-1 NA TGCGCCAGCAGCCAAGAGGAGGGAGGGTATGGCTACACCTTC CASSQEEGGYGYTF
TRBJ2-7 NA TRBV7-2 NA TGTGCCAGCAGCCCCATAGGGGCCTACGAGCAGTACTTC CASSPIGAYEQYF
TRBJ2-6 NA TRBV7-3 NA TGTGCCAGCAGCTTAGCCCCCTCGCAGGAGGGTCCTGGGGCCAACGTCCTGACTTTC CASSLAPSQEGPGANVLTF
TRBJ2-1 TRBD1 TRBV9 NA TGTGCCAGCAGCTCCTCCCGGGACAGCAACAATGAGCAGTTCTTC CASSSSRDSNNEQFF
TRBJ2-7 NA TRBV28 NA TGTGCCAGCAGTTTGACGGGGGAGCAGTACTTC CASSLTGEQYF
TRBJ2-1 TRBD2 TRBV7-9 medium-sized TGTGCCAGCAGCCCAGAGCGGGAAATCTACAATGAGCAGTTCTTC CASSPEREIYNEQFF
TRBJ2-7 NA TRBV19 few TGTGCCAGTAGTTCGCGGACCTACGAGCAGTACTTC CASSSRTYEQYF
TRBJ1-5 NA TRBV10-3 NA TGTGCCATCAGTGAGGGTACCGGGGTGAGTCAGCCCCAGCATTTT CAISEGTGVSQPQHF
TRBJ2-7 TRBD1 TRBV18 NA TGTGCCAGCAACTACGGACAGGGCTACGAGCAGTACTTC CASNYGQGYEQYF
TRBJ2-3 TRBD2 TRBV25-1 NA TGTGCCAGCAGTAATTCACTAGCGGCAGATACGCAGTATTTT CASSNSLAADTQYF
TRBJ2-7 NA TRBV5-1 NA TGCGCCAGCAGCTTGAGCGTTGCGGGACAGAACTACGAGCAGTACTTC CASSLSVAGQNYEQYF
TRBJ2-3 TRBD2 TRBV7-2 NA TGTGCCAGCAGCTTATTCGCGGGAGGGCCCATCCCCAACACGCAGTATTTT CASSLFAGGPIPNTQYF
TRBJ2-7 NA TRBV12-1 once TGTGCCAGCAGCTTTGCTCCGAGCGGAACTATCTCCTACGAGCAGTACTTC CASSFAPSGTISYEQYF
TRBJ1-2 NA TRBV28 NA TGTGCCAGCAGGCCTGTCCGGGGAGGGGATGGCTACACCTTC CASRPVRGGDGYTF
TRBJ2-7 NA TRBV7-8 NA TGTGCCAGCAGCCTTTACAGAGTCTACGAGCAGTACTTC CASSLYRVYEQYF
TRBJ2-7 NA TRBV28 NA TGTGCCTTACAGCCCCGCCTAGCGCCGACCTACGAGCAGTACTTC CALQPRLAPTYEQYF
TRBJ1-1 NA TRBV7-3 NA TGTGCCAGCAGCTACCAGGGAAGCACTGAAGCTTTCTTT CASSYQGSTEAFF
TRBJ2-1 NA TRBV9 NA TGTGCCAGCAGCGTTAGCGGCAGGGACAATGAGCAGTTCTTC CASSVSGRDNEQFF
TRBJ1-3 NA TRBV10-3 many TGTGCCATCAGTGCGAACCAGGGAAGCACTGGAAACACCATATATTTT CAISANQGSTGNTIYF
TRBJ2-7 TRBD1 TRBV6-1 NA TGTGCCAGCAGTGAAGGGACAGGGGGTTACGAGCAGTACTTC CASSEGTGGYEQYF
TRBJ2-7 TRBD2 TRBV28 NA TGTGCCAGCAGTTTAAGGGCCGGTAGCGGGGACTACGAGCAGTACTTC CASSLRAGSGDYEQYF
TRBJ1-1 NA TRBV4-2 NA TGTGCCAGCAGCCCTGAGCAGGGTCTGAACACTGAAGCTTTCTTT CASSPEQGLNTEAFF
TRBJ2-7 TRBD1 TRBV5-6 NA TGTGCCAGCAGCTACGGCGGGACAGGGACCTACGAGCAGTACTTC CASSYGGTGTYEQYF
TRBJ1-1 NA TRBV27 NA TGTGCCAGCAGTTTATGGGGGGACACTGAAGCTTTCTTT CASSLWGDTEAFF
TRBJ1-4 TRBD1 TRBV2 NA TGTGCCGCCAAAGGGGGCCGGGGTGAAAAACTGTTTTTT CAAKGGRGEKLFF
TRBJ1-1 TRBD1 TRBV6-1 NA TGTGCCAGCAGACCAGGACAGGGTTGGACTGAAGCTTTCTTT CASRPGQGWTEAFF
TRBJ2-5 TRBD2 TRBV6-1 NA TGTGCCAGCAGTGAGACGCGACTAGCGGGAGGATATGAGACCCAGTACTTC CASSETRLAGGYETQYF
TRBJ2-7 TRBD2 TRBV27 NA TGTGCCAGCAGTATCCGACTAGCGGGCTACGAGCAGTACTTC CASSIRLAGYEQYF
TRBJ1-5 TRBD1 TRBV18 NA TGTGCCAGCTCACCTTCAGGGGGCGTCCAGCCCCAGCATTTT CASSPSGGVQPQHF
TRBJ2-3 NA TRBV28 NA TGTGCCAGCAGTTTGCAGGGGCGCCGGGCAGATACGCAGTATTTT CASSLQGRRADTQYF
TRBJ1-5 TRBD1 TRBV15 few TGTGCCACCAGCCCGGACAGGGGTCAGCCCCAGCATTTT CATSPDRGQPQHF
TRBJ2-2 NA TRBV15 once TGTGCCACCAGCAACCGACTGGGGGAGCTGTTTTTT CATSNRLGELFF
TRBJ1-5 NA TRBV19 few TGTGCCAGTAGTCCGGGAAATAGCAATCAGCCCCAGCATTTT CASSPGNSNQPQHF
TRBJ1-2 NA TRBV30 NA TGTGCCTGGAGTGTAGGGGGATTCTATGGCTACACCTTC CAWSVGGFYGYTF
TRBJ2-7 TRBD2 TRBV28 NA TGTGCCAGCAGCCCTACTACTAGCGGGAGGGCCAAATCCTACGAGCAGTACTTC CASSPTTSGRAKSYEQYF
TRBJ2-3 NA TRBV14 NA TGTGCCAGCAGCCAAGATCTGGAGAGGGTACGAGATACGCAGTATTTT CASSQDLERVRDTQYF
TRBJ1-5 TRBD1 TRBV19 NA TGTGCCAGTAGTATTGGGAACAGGGGGTCCTATCAGCCCCAGCATTTT CASSIGNRGSYQPQHF
TRBJ2-3 TRBD1 TRBV5-8 NA TGTGCCAGCAGCTCGGGACAGGGTGAGGGCACAGATACGCAGTATTTT CASSSGQGEGTDTQYF
TRBJ2-2 TRBD1 TRBV5-1 NA TGCGCCAGCAGCTGGACAGGGGTCCTTAACACCGGGGAGCTGTTTTTT CASSWTGVLNTGELFF
TRBJ1-5 TRBD1 TRBV5-1 NA TGCGCCAGCAGCGTCGGGACAGGGAGCCAGCCCCAGCATTTT CASSVGTGSQPQHF
TRBJ1-2 NA TRBV28 NA TGTGCCAGCAGTTTAGGGGAGCACTATGGCTACACCTTC CASSLGEHYGYTF
TRBJ1-4 TRBD1 TRBV5-1 NA TGCGCCAGCAGCCCCGGAAGGGGGCTTGGTGAAAAACTGTTTTTT CASSPGRGLGEKLFF
TRBJ2-1 TRBD2 TRBV7-9 NA TGTGCCAGCAGCCTGGGGCTAGCGGGAGTGTATGGCAATGAGCAGTTCTTC CASSLGLAGVYGNEQFF
TRBJ2-5 NA TRBV9 NA TGTGCCAGCAGCGCCGAGGCCTACCAAGAGACCCAGTACTTC CASSAEAYQETQYF
TRBJ2-3 TRBD1 TRBV5-5 NA TGTGCCAGCAGCTTGGGACAGGGGGCGACAGATACGCAGTATTTT CASSLGQGATDTQYF
TRBJ2-7 TRBD2 TRBV19 NA TGTGCCAGTAGTATAAGTGGACTAGCGGGAGCCTACGAGCAGTACTTC CASSISGLAGAYEQYF
TRBJ1-3 NA TRBV10-3 NA TGTGCCATCACACCCGGGACAAGCACCTCTGGAAACACCATATATTTT CAITPGTSTSGNTIYF
TRBJ2-1 NA TRBV7-8 NA TGTGCCAGCAGCTTAGACGAGAATGTCCAGTTCTTC CASSLDENVQFF
TRBJ1-1 NA TRBV25-1 NA TGTGCCAGCAGTGAACCCCAGGGCAGGAGAGCTTTCTTT CASSEPQGRRAFF
TRBJ2-5 TRBD2 TRBV6-6 NA TGTGCCAGCAGTCGGGGACTAGCGTCCCAAGAGACCCAGTACTTC CASSRGLASQETQYF
TRBJ2-1 NA TRBV6-1 NA TGTGCCAGCGGAGACAATGAGCAGTTCTTC CASGDNEQFF
TRBJ2-2 NA TRBV11-3 once TGTGCCAGCAGCTCCTCAAGTAGGGCTAGCTGGAACACCGGGGAGCTGTTTTTT CASSSSSRASWNTGELFF
TRBJ2-5 NA TRBV5-1 NA TGCGCCAGCAGCTTGGTCGGTATCGGGAGAAAAGAGACCCAGTACTTC CASSLVGIGRKETQYF
TRBJ2-1 TRBD2 TRBV7-2 NA TGTGCCAGCAGCCCAACTCCCGGGACTAGCGGGAGGGGTGAGCAGTTCTTC CASSPTPGTSGRGEQFF
TRBJ1-5 TRBD1 TRBV28 NA TGTGCCAGCATGGGGACAGCCTCCCGCGTAAAGCCCCAGCATTTT CASMGTASRVKPQHF
TRBJ2-7 TRBD2 TRBV9 NA TGTGCCAGCAGCCAATCCGGAGCTAGCGGGAGATACGAGCAGTACTTC CASSQSGASGRYEQYF
TRBJ1-1 NA TRBV7-3 few TGTGCCAGCAGCTTAAATCCAGGGTTCACTGAAGCTTTCTTT CASSLNPGFTEAFF
TRBJ1-3 NA TRBV9 NA TGTGCCAGCAGCGTAGGTCAGCCAGGCCCTGGAAACACCATATATTTT CASSVGQPGPGNTIYF